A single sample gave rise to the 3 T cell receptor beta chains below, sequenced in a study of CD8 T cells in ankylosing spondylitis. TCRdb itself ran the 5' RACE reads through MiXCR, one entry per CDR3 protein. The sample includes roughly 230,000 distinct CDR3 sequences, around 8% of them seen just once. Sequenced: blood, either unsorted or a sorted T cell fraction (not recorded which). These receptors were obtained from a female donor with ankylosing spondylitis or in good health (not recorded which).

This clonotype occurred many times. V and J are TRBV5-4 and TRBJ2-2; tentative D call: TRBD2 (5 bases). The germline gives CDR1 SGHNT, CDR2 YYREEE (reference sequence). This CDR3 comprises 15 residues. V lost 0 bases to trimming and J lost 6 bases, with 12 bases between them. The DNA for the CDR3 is TGTGCCAGCAGCTTGGTTCCCGGGGTCGCCGGGGAGCTGTTTTTT. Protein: CASSLVPGVAGELFF.

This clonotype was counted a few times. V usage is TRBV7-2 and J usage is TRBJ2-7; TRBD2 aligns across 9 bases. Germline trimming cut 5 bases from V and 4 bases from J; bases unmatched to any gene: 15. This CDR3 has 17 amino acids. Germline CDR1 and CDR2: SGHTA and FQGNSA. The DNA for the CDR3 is TGTGCCAGCAGCCCTTCCGGGGGTCTAGCGGGAAGGTACGAGCAGTACTTC. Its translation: CASSPSGGLAGRYEQYF.

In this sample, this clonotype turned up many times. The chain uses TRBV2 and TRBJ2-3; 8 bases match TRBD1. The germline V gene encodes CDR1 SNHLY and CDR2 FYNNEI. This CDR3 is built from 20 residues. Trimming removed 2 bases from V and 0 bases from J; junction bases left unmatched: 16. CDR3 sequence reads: CASSEIPSRWDRRSTDTQYF. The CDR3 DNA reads TGTGCCAGCAGTGAAATCCCCTCCAGGTGGGACAGGCGAAGCACAGATACGCAGTATTTT.